The 25 T cell receptor beta chains reported below all come from one sample, sequenced in a study of response to subunit inactivated influenza vaccine (dated by TCRdb to the late 2010s). The library was generated by RT-PCR. The sequencing machine was an Illumina HiSeq 2500. In TCRdb, the public reads were trimmed at Q25 with fastp and aligned with MiXCR, with productive beta chains retained. Rows are unified per CDR3 protein, each entry keeping the most common DNA and genes. The sample table holds about 540,000 distinct CDR3 sequences, of which approximately 22% were seen once. The top ten hold about 3% of the sample. The sample was also reused in another study, on T cells expressing NK-cell markers. Per that second paper: The TCR beta cDNA libraries were made using 5'RACE template switching, a step that added both a universal primer site and unique molecular identifiers.

Sequences were derived from CD4+ T cells sorted from PBMCs, sampled 11 to 12 days after vaccination. These receptors were taken from a middle-aged man who received an inactivated influenza vaccine. Donor details come from another sample of the same person, matched by shared clones.

The CDR3 sequence: CASSHHSISYEQYF. The CDR3, as DNA: TGTGCCAGCAGCCACCACTCAATTTCCTACGAGCAGTACTTC. The genes are TRBV11-2 and TRBJ2-7; D unresolved. CDR1 is SGHAT, CDR2 FQNNGV, per germline. V lost 5 bases and J lost 1, with 12 bases in between. The CDR3 runs to 14 residues.

V gene TRBV20-1 combines with J gene TRBJ2-7; TRBD2 agrees at 8 bases. Germline lookup yields CDR1 DFQATT and CDR2 SNEGSKA (reference sequence). This CDR3 spans 15 amino acids. Trimming removed 5 bases from V and 4 bases from J; junction bases left unmatched: 13. The CDR3 loop is CSAPPSRGGLYEQYF. The CDR3 DNA follows: TGCAGTGCTCCCCCCAGCCGGGGGGGCCTATACGAGCAGTACTTC.

J is TRBJ2-1 and V is TRBV20-1; TRBD2 matches 8 bases. The trim removed 5 bases at V and 10 bases at J, leaving 19 bases unmatched. Looked up from germline, CDR1 is DFQATT and CDR2 is SNEGSKA (reference sequence). CDR3 length: 16 residues. CDR3 sequence reads: CSADPPGLVKGSEQFF. DNA of the CDR3: TGCAGTGCTGACCCTCCGGGACTAGTGAAAGGCTCCGAGCAGTTCTTC.

The chain recombines TRBV7-9 with TRBJ1-4; maybe TRBD1 (5 bases). The CDR3 spans 15 residues. V shed 1 base and J shed 8 bases, with 14 bases lying between them. Germline CDR1 and CDR2: SEHNR and FQNEAQ (reference sequence). The CDR3 reads CASSLVGPKVEKLFF. The CDR3 DNA is TGTGCCAGCAGCTTAGTGGGACCCAAGGTGGAAAAACTGTTTTTT.

This clonotype has only a few counts. The rearrangement uses TRBV7-2 and TRBJ1-6; no clear D. The length of the CDR3 is 16 residues. Trimming pared 5 bases from V and 0 bases from J, leaving 11 bases between. From germline, CDR1 is SGHTA and CDR2 FQGNSA. This CDR3 reads CASSLGKSSYNSPLHF. The CDR3 DNA reads as TGTGCCAGCAGCCTCGGGAAGAGCTCCTATAATTCACCCCTCCACTTT.

This rearrangement joins TRBV28 to TRBJ2-7; D may be TRBD1 (6 bases). The CDR3 has 14 amino acids. Germline V gene sequence: CDR1 MDHEN, CDR2 SYDVKM. Trimming took off 9 bases at V and 0 bases at J, with 15 bases between the two ends. As DNA, the CDR3 is TGTGCCAGTTTCCGGGACACGGCCTCCTACGAGCAGTACTTC. Its protein is CASFRDTASYEQYF.

This clonotype was observed a few times. The chain uses TRBV7-2 and TRBJ2-7, with D possibly TRBD2 on 5 matching bases. Trimming took off 8 bases at V and 6 bases at J, with 11 bases between the two ends. CDR3 length: 11 residues. The germline CDR1 and CDR2 sequences are SGHTA and FQGNSA. The CDR3 spells CASGVGGEQYF. The CDR3 DNA is TGTGCCAGCGGGGTTGGAGGCGAGCAGTACTTC.

This clonotype was detected only a few times. This chain connects TRBV14 to TRBJ2-7, with D tentatively TRBD2 (5 bases). Germline CDR1 is SGHDN and CDR2 is FVKESK. Between the trimmed V and J ends, which lost 6 bases and 7 bases, there was a span of 16 bases. The CDR3 has 13 residues. The DNA of the CDR3 is TGTGCCAGCAGTCCGCGGCTAGAGGGTGAGCAGTACTTC. This gives the protein CASSPRLEGEQYF.

The J gene is TRBJ1-1, the V gene TRBV7-9, with 10 positions matching TRBD1. Germline values: CDR1 SEHNR, CDR2 FQNEAQ (reference sequence). There are 15 residues in the CDR3. With 5 bases clipped from V and 1 base from J, the junction kept 4 bases outside the gene matches. The CDR3, as DNA: TGTGCCAGCAGCCAGACAGGGGGCGGGAACACTGAAGCTTTCTTT. Its translation is CASSQTGGGNTEAFF. Full variable domain (outside the CDR3, taken from reference TRBV7-9 and TRBJ1-1): DTGVSQNPRHKITKRGQNVTFRCDPISEHNRLYWYRQTLGQGPEFLTYFQNEAQLEKSRLLSDRFSAERPKGSFSTLEIQRTEQGDSAMYLCASSQTGGGNTEAFFGQGTRLTVV.

This clonotype showed up many times. V usage is TRBV7-9 and J usage is TRBJ2-5, with D unresolved. The length of the CDR3 is 13 residues. Trimming stripped 5 bases from V and 0 bases from J, with 7 bases between. Germline V gene lookup returns CDR1 SEHNR and CDR2 FQNEAQ (reference sequence). CDR3 coding DNA: TGTGCCAGCAGCCCTCGGAACCAAGAGACCCAGTACTTC. Protein: CASSPRNQETQYF.

This chain uses TRBV27 with TRBJ2-7; D uncertain. The V and J ends lost 3 bases and 4 bases respectively, with 10 bases between them. In germline, CDR1 is MNHEY, CDR2 SMNVEV (reference sequence). This CDR3 spans 13 amino acids. The CDR3 is CASSFNTAYEQYF. CDR3 coding DNA: TGTGCCAGCAGTTTCAACACCGCTTACGAGCAGTACTTC.

The V and J genes are TRBV19 and TRBJ2-7; TRBD2 agrees at 8 bases. Trimming took 2 bases from V and 1 from J; bases not matched to a gene: 4. In germline, CDR1 is LNHDA, CDR2 SQIVND (reference sequence). The CDR3 extends over 15 amino acids. CDR3 DNA: TGTGCCAGTAGTATATCGAGCGGGGGATCCTACGAGCAGTACTTC. This gives the protein CASSISSGGSYEQYF.

In regard to this clonotype: A clone one base away is much larger, so this may be a read error. J is TRBJ2-3 and V is TRBV2; no definite D call. V lost 2 bases to trimming and J lost 2 bases, with 2 bases between them. The CDR3 is 12 amino acids. The germline V gene encodes CDR1 SNHLY and CDR2 FYNNEI. Here the CDR3 DNA reads TGTGCCAGCAGTGAAATCACAGATACGCAGTATTTT. It translates to CASSEITDTQYF. Variable domain in full (rest from reference TRBV2 and TRBJ2-3): EPEVTQTPSHQVTQMGQEVILRCVPISNHLYFYWYRQILGQKVEFLVSFYNNEISEKSEIFDDQFSVERPDGSNFTLKIRSTKLEDSAMYFCASSEITDTQYFGPGTRLTVL.

The J gene is TRBJ2-2, the V gene TRBV19; the match to TRBD1 covers 9 bases. CDR1 and CDR2 from the germline V gene are LNHDA and SQIVND (reference sequence). The CDR3 contains 13 residues. Trimming at V came to 6 bases and at J to 6 bases, leaving 2 bases not matched to a gene. The CDR3 DNA reads as TGTGCCAGTAGACACAGGGGGCCCGGGGAGCTGTTTTTT. Encoded protein: CASRHRGPGELFF. Looking up the rest from reference TRBV19 and TRBJ2-2 gives the full variable domain: DGGITQSPKYLFRKEGQNVTLSCEQNLNHDAMYWYRQDPGQGLRLIYYSQIVNDFQKGDIAEGYSVSREKKESFPLTVTSAQKNPTAFYLCASRHRGPGELFFGEGSRLTVL.

This clonotype was seen more than once but under ten times. The chain has TRBV9 and TRBJ1-6; TRBD1 matches 10 bases. In germline, CDR1 is SGDLS, CDR2 YYNGEE. J gave up 10 bases and V 2 bases, and 9 bases lay outside the gene matches. The CDR3 sequence is 16 residues long. The CDR3 DNA reads as TGTGCCAGCAGCGTCGAACACGGGACAGGGGTCTCACCCCTCCACTTT. It codes for CASSVEHGTGVSPLHF. The complete variable domain, with remaining parts taken from reference TRBV9 and TRBJ1-6, reads DSGVTQTPKHLITATGQRVTLRCSPRSGDLSVYWYQQSLDQGLQFLIQYYNGEERAKGNILERFSAQQFPDLHSELNLSSLELGDSALYFCASSVEHGTGVSPLHFGNGTRLTVT.

In this sample, this clonotype turned up a few times. V and J are TRBV6-1 and TRBJ2-1; D call uncertain. Looked up from germline, CDR1 is MNHNS and CDR2 is SASEGT. Trimming removed 8 bases from V and 2 bases from J, with 10 bases in between. This CDR3 contains 13 residues. Here the CDR3 DNA reads TGTGCCAGCTCCCCCGGACCCTACAATGAGCAGTTCTTC. Residues: CASSPGPYNEQFF.

This clonotype was seen a handful of times. V and J are TRBV7-8 and TRBJ2-5; D possibly corresponds to TRBD2 (6 bases). The V gene lost 4 bases and the J gene lost 5 bases, with 11 bases spanning the gap. CDR1 and CDR2 from the germline V gene are SGHVS and FQNEAQ. The CDR3 is 13 amino acids. The CDR3 sequence is CASSSGLGETQYF. In DNA, the CDR3 is TGTGCCAGCAGCTCGGGACTCGGGGAGACCCAGTACTTC.

Only a few counts were recorded for this clonotype. The chain carries TRBV28 and TRBJ2-3; 7 bases are shared with TRBD1. V was clipped by 4 bases and J by 0 bases; unmatched bases: 13. In germline, CDR1 is MDHEN, CDR2 SYDVKM. The CDR3 runs to 18 residues. CDR3 amino acids: CASSSPWKTGSSTDTQYF. The CDR3 nucleotides read TGTGCCAGCAGTTCGCCCTGGAAGACAGGGTCTAGCACAGATACGCAGTATTTT.

The genes are TRBV30 and TRBJ2-3; 8 nucleotides agree with TRBD1. The V gene end was trimmed by 3 bases and the J gene end by 5 bases; junction bases not matched to a gene: 7. Germline V gene sequence: CDR1 GTSNPN, CDR2 SVGIG (reference sequence). This CDR3 is built from 14 residues. CDR3 nucleotides: TGTGCCTGGAGAATCAGGGGGCGAGGAGATACGCAGTATTTT. Translation gives CAWRIRGRGDTQYF.

The chain is built from TRBV20-1 and TRBJ2-7; TRBD2 agrees at 8 bases. This CDR3 is 15 amino acids long. Looked up from germline, CDR1 is DFQATT and CDR2 is SNEGSKA (reference sequence). The V gene end was trimmed by 5 bases and the J gene end by 0 bases; junction bases not matched to a gene: 9. CDR3 amino acids: CSASEGGTSSYEQYF. As DNA, the CDR3 is TGCAGTGCTTCCGAGGGTGGGACTAGCTCCTACGAGCAGTACTTC.

CDR3 loop: CASKTPDRGAEQYF. CDR3 nucleotides: TGTGCCAGCAAAACACCGGACCGCGGGGCCGAGCAGTACTTC. V gene TRBV6-1 combines with J gene TRBJ2-7; D is possibly TRBD2 (6 bases). The CDR3 length is 14 residues. V was clipped by 7 bases and J by 6 bases, with 19 bases between them. CDR1 is MNHNS, CDR2 SASEGT, per germline.

There are a few counts of this clonotype. The rearrangement joins TRBV4-2 to TRBJ2-1, with TRBD2 matching over 7 bases. Germline V gives CDR1 LGHNA, CDR2 YNFKEQ. This CDR3 region has 19 residues. After removal of 1 base from V and 2 bases from J, the junction contained 14 bases not matched to a gene. Here the CDR3 reads CASSQARTRDYLAYNEQFF. CDR3 DNA: TGTGCCAGCAGCCAAGCTAGAACCCGGGACTACTTAGCCTACAATGAGCAGTTCTTC.

The sample holds a few counts of this clonotype. The rearrangement links TRBV29-1 to TRBJ1-1, with 7 bases matching TRBD1. The germline gives CDR1 SQVTM, CDR2 ANQGSEA. V dropped 6 bases and J dropped 2; count of bases not matched to a gene: 6. This CDR3 region has 13 residues. CDR3: CSVTNRGNTEAFF. The CDR3 region has the DNA TGCAGCGTAACAAACAGGGGAAACACTGAAGCTTTCTTT. Using reference TRBV29-1 and TRBJ1-1 for the parts outside the CDR3, the full variable domain is SAVISQKPSRDICQRGTSLTIQCQVDSQVTMMFWYRQQPGQSLTLIATANQGSEATYESGFVIDKFPISRPNLTFSTLTVSNMSPEDSSIYLCSVTNRGNTEAFFGQGTRLTVV.

At least ten counts were recorded for this clonotype. V is TRBV15 and J is TRBJ2-4, with 9 bases aligning to TRBD1. V lost 1 base, J lost 7 bases, and 5 bases stayed unmatched. Germline values: CDR1 LNHNV, CDR2 YYDKDF (reference sequence). There are 15 residues in the CDR3. The CDR3 is CATSRARTGVNIQYF. The CDR3 DNA sequence: TGTGCCACCAGCAGAGCAAGGACAGGGGTCAACATTCAGTACTTC.

This clonotype was detected ten times or more. The genes are TRBV28 and TRBJ2-1; unclear D gene. Germline V CDR1 and CDR2: MDHEN, SYDVKM. The V end was cut by 5 bases, the J end by 0 bases, with 8 bases between. The CDR3 covers 14 residues. The CDR3 DNA reads as TGTGCCAGCAGTAACGCCGTCTCCTACAATGAGCAGTTCTTC. Its protein product is CASSNAVSYNEQFF.